Listed below are T cell receptor beta chains from one sample, sequenced in a study of blood T cell repertoires in COVID-19. Data came from immunoSEQ multiplex PCR; TCRdb stores just in-frame clones and leaves some out. The sample has hundreds of thousands of clones, 70% to 90% seen once; the top ten hold roughly 6.7%. Sequences were obtained from peripheral blood. These receptors were collected from a woman in her twenties or thirties with COVID-19, enrolled during active disease. Each CDR3 is given with its conserved first and last residue. The D gene is left open where the match is weak. Size is omitted from some rows. Given values are once, few, many or a class for expanded clones.

V	D	J	size	CDR3	DNA
TRBV5-4	NA	TRBJ2-7	NA	CASSLETGLTYEQYF	TGTGCCAGCAGCTTGGAAACAGGGCTTACCTACGAGCAGTACTTC
TRBV7-9	TRBD2	TRBJ2-1	NA	CASSWSGGLPGEQFF	TGTGCCAGCAGCTGGAGCGGGGGGCTTCCCGGAGAGCAGTTCTTC
TRBV19	NA	TRBJ1-3	NA	CASSRIMGGVTNTIYF	TGTGCCAGTAGCAGAATTATGGGGGGTGTAACAAACACCATATATTTT
TRBV2	NA	TRBJ1-2	once	CASFAGSNYGYTF	TGTGCCAGCTTCGCGGGTTCGAACTATGGCTACACCTTC
TRBV7-9	NA	TRBJ2-5	few	CASSLVDLFASQETQYF	TGTGCCAGCAGCTTAGTAGATCTGTTCGCAAGCCAAGAGACCCAGTACTTC
TRBV11-3	TRBD2	TRBJ2-3	NA	CASSTGLALEDTQYF	TGTGCCAGCAGCACCGGACTAGCTTTAGAAGATACGCAGTATTTT
TRBV19	NA	TRBJ2-3	NA	CASSPPFGLGTDTQYF	TGTGCCAGTAGTCCCCCCTTTGGGCTGGGCACAGATACGCAGTATTTT
TRBV6-2/TRBV6-3	NA	TRBJ2-5	once	CASSSVQETQYF	TGTGCCAGCAGTTCCGTCCAAGAGACCCAGTACTTC
TRBV4-2	TRBD1	TRBJ2-2	NA	CASSPGQGTNTGELFF	TGTGCCAGCAGCCCCGGACAGGGGACGAACACCGGGGAGCTGTTTTTT
TRBV4-2	NA	TRBJ2-2	NA	CASTLSLSTGELFF	TGTGCCAGCACCCTAAGTTTGAGTACCGGGGAGCTGTTTTTT
TRBV6-1	NA	TRBJ1-2	NA	CASSEAQVYGYTF	TGTGCCAGCAGTGAAGCGCAGGTCTATGGCTACACCTTC
TRBV5-1	NA	TRBJ2-1	NA	CASSGSGLGSYNEQFF	TGCGCCAGCAGCGGATCAGGGTTAGGCTCCTACAATGAGCAGTTCTTC
TRBV3-1/TRBV3-2	TRBD2	TRBJ2-1	NA	CASSPGLADFYNEQFF	TGTGCCAGCAGCCCTGGACTAGCGGATTTCTACAATGAGCAGTTCTTC
TRBV27	NA	TRBJ1-3	NA	CASSLGQSSGNTIYF	TGTGCCAGCAGTTTAGGGCAGTCCTCTGGAAACACCATATATTTT
TRBV24-1	TRBD1	TRBJ2-3	NA	CATSDPPGQGSTDTQYF	TGTGCCACCAGTGACCCTCCGGGACAGGGAAGCACAGATACGCAGTATTTT
TRBV9	NA	TRBJ2-3	NA	CASSVVGGPSLGTDTQYF	TGTGCCAGCAGCGTAGTCGGAGGGCCCTCGCTTGGCACAGATACGCAGTATTTT
TRBV4-1	TRBD1	TRBJ1-1	few	CASSQTGVDTEAFF	TGCGCCAGCAGCCAGACAGGGGTAGACACTGAAGCTTTCTTT
TRBV27	TRBD1	TRBJ1-1	NA	CASSLDRATEAFF	TGTGCCAGCAGTCTTGACAGGGCCACTGAAGCTTTCTTT
TRBV27	NA	TRBJ1-1	NA	CASTLSRGNTEAFF	TGTGCCAGCACCCTCTCGCGGGGGAACACTGAAGCTTTCTTT
TRBV2	TRBD2	TRBJ2-3	NA	CASSTGLAEHTDTQYF	TGTGCCAGCAGTACCGGACTAGCGGAACACACAGATACGCAGTATTTT
TRBV18	TRBD1	TRBJ2-1	NA	CASSPGGSRTGGRYNEQFF	TGTGCCAGCTCACCGGGGGGGAGCCGGACAGGGGGGCGTTACAATGAGCAGTTCTTC
TRBV7-2	NA	TRBJ1-4	once	CASSYLLGAGEKLFF	TGTGCCAGCAGCTACTTGTTAGGGGCCGGTGAAAAACTGTTTTTT
TRBV5-5	TRBD1	TRBJ2-3	NA	CASGTVTDTQYF	TGTGCCAGCGGGACAGTCACAGATACGCAGTATTTT
TRBV30	TRBD1	TRBJ2-1	NA	CAWSEGQGGHNEQFF	TGTGCCTGGAGCGAAGGACAGGGGGGACACAATGAGCAGTTCTTC
TRBV29-1	NA	TRBJ1-2	NA	CSAIKGYGDYGYTF	TGCAGCGCAATCAAGGGGTACGGAGATTATGGCTACACCTTC
TRBV29-1	NA	TRBJ2-3	NA	CSGTMWSTDTQYF	TGCAGCGGAACAATGTGGTCCACAGATACGCAGTATTTT
TRBV7-2	TRBD2	TRBJ2-1	NA	CASSPRGAGGNEQFF	TGTGCCAGCAGCCCCCGTGGAGCGGGGGGTAATGAGCAGTTCTTC
TRBV5-4	NA	TRBJ2-1	NA	CASSVTRDNEQFF	TGTGCCAGCAGCGTGACTCGGGACAATGAGCAGTTCTTC
TRBV6-2/TRBV6-3	NA	TRBJ2-3	NA	CASSELWGVGADTQYF	TGTGCCAGCAGCGAACTCTGGGGGGTTGGTGCAGATACGCAGTATTTT
TRBV6-2/TRBV6-3	NA	TRBJ2-1	NA	CASSYSGGSNEQFF	TGTGCCAGCAGTTACAGCGGAGGGAGCAATGAGCAGTTCTTC
TRBV29-1	NA	TRBJ2-1	NA	CSVGEGHYYNEQFF	TGCAGCGTTGGAGAGGGTCACTACTACAATGAGCAGTTCTTC
TRBV21-1	NA	TRBJ1-1	NA	CASSKGRGGLKKAFF	TGTGCCAGCAGCAAAGGGCGGGGGGGTTTAAAAAAAGCTTTCTTT
TRBV18	TRBD1	TRBJ1-4	NA	CASSPRRTGQNEKLFF	TGTGCCAGCTCACCTCGACGGACAGGGCAGAATGAAAAACTGTTTTTT
TRBV3-1/TRBV3-2	NA	TRBJ1-1	NA	CASSQESSQVDTEAFF	TGTGCCAGCAGCCAAGAATCGAGTCAGGTGGACACTGAAGCTTTCTTT